Sequencing of this TCR beta chain was carried out in a study of OX40 agonist ivuxolimab in advanced cancers. Only in-frame clones appear in the TCRdb table, and some are missing; sequencing was by immunoSEQ multiplex PCR. The sample consists of under 20,000 clones, approximately 83% of them appearing once. Germline assignment: CDR1 SGHAT and CDR2 FQNNGV. The CDR3 contains 15 residues. Deletions cut 4 bases from V and 0 bases from J, with 12 bases between. This clonotype was sampled from an adult with an advanced solid tumor such as melanoma, head and neck, liver or kidney cancer. The chain uses TRBV11-2 and TRBJ2-5; TRBD2 is a possible D gene (6 bases). The sequencing used CD4+ or CD8+ T cells sorted from blood, collected in a trial of the OX40 agonist ivuxolimab. The CDR3 is CASSSEAGNQETQYF. The CDR3 region has the DNA TGTGCCAGCAGCTCGGAGGCGGGAAACCAAGAGACCCAGTACTTC.